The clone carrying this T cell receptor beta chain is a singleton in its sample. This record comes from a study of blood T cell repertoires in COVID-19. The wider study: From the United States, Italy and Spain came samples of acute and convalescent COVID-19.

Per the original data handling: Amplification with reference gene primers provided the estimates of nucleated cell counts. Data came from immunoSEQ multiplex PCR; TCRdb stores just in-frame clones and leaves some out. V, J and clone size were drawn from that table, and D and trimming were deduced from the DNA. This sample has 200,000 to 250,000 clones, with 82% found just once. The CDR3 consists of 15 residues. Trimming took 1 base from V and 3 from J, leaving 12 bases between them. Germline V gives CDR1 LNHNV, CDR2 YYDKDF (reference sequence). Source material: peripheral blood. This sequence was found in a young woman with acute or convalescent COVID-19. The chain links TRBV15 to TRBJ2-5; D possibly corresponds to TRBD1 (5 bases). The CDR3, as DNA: TGTGCCACCAGCAGAGGTCAGGGCTACGAAGAGACCCAGTACTTC. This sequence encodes CATSRGQGYEETQYF.